Below, 30 T cell receptor beta chains from the same sample are listed, as sequenced in a study of cytotoxic CD8 clonotypes in ibrutinib-treated CLL. Using immunoSEQ multiplex PCR, the repertoire was profiled, and TCRdb retains in-frame clones only, with some absent. The sample shows approximately 22,000 clones, less than 80% of them seen only once. Sequencing was performed on PBMCs, taken before ibrutinib treatment. These receptors were collected from a human donor with chronic lymphocytic leukemia.

The chain is built from TRBV11-2 and TRBJ2-2; TRBD2 aligns across 13 bases. Losses at the gene ends were 5 bases for V and 6 bases for J; bases not matched to a gene: 3. From germline, CDR1 is SGHAT and CDR2 FQNNGV. This CDR3 spans 15 amino acids. The CDR3 is CASSPLAGGAGELFF. The CDR3 DNA is TGTGCCAGCAGCCCACTAGCGGGAGGGGCCGGGGAGCTGTTTTTT. The whole variable domain, remainder taken from reference TRBV11-2 and TRBJ2-2, is EAGVAQSPRYKIIEKRQSVAFWCNPISGHATLYWYQQILGQGPKLLIQFQNNGVVDDSQLPKDRFSAERLKGVDSTLKIQPAKLEDSAVYLCASSPLAGGAGELFFGEGSRLTVL.

The gene calls are TRBV30 and TRBJ1-1, with D unresolved. In germline, CDR1 is GTSNPN, CDR2 SVGIG (reference sequence). This CDR3 has 10 residues. V lost 8 bases and J lost 2, with 6 bases in between. The CDR3 region has the DNA TGTGCCGTGGGAAACACTGAAGCTTTCTTT. This translates into CAVGNTEAFF.

The gene calls are TRBV5-4 and TRBJ2-7; D is unresolved. With 5 bases removed from V and 4 bases from J, the gap between germline ends came to 16 bases. The CDR3 totals 14 residues. Germline V gene data show CDR1 as SGHNT and CDR2 as YYREEE (reference sequence). The CDR3 DNA reads as TGTGCCAGCAGGGGAAACGGGCAGACGTACGAGCAGTACTTC. It specifies CASRGNGQTYEQYF.

The CDR3 DNA reads TGTGCCAGCAGTTCTCAGACCCTGAGGGACGAGCAGTACTTC. Amino acid sequence: CASSSQTLRDEQYF. The rearrangement joins TRBV27 to TRBJ2-7, with D perhaps TRBD2 (5 bases). The V gene lost 4 bases and the J gene lost 5 bases, with 15 bases spanning the gap. CDR3 length: 14 amino acids. Germline loops: CDR1 MNHEY, CDR2 SMNVEV (reference sequence).

V gene TRBV4-3 combines with J gene TRBJ2-2; 11 nucleotides agree with TRBD2. The V gene end was trimmed by 0 bases and the J gene end by 6 bases; junction bases not matched to a gene: 6. The CDR3 is made up of 17 amino acids. Germline loops: CDR1 LGHNA, CDR2 YSLEER. The CDR3 is CASSQDSLAGGSGELFF. The CDR3 DNA follows: TGCGCCAGCAGCCAAGATAGCCTAGCGGGAGGATCCGGGGAGCTGTTTTTT.

V is TRBV5-1 and J is TRBJ2-3; D perhaps matches TRBD2 (6 bases). Germline V gives CDR1 SGHRS, CDR2 YFSETQ. CDR3 size: 14 residues. V was shortened by 6 bases and J by 2 bases, with 13 bases between the two germline ends. The CDR3 DNA follows: TGCGCCAGCACGCCTGGGAGGCCCACAGATACGCAGTATTTT. It is translated as CASTPGRPTDTQYF.

V usage is TRBV11-3 and J usage is TRBJ2-2; D gene uncertain. The CDR3 has 13 residues. Germline V gives CDR1 SGHNT, CDR2 YENEEA. V was pared by 0 bases and J by 4 bases, with 3 bases between. Here the CDR3 reads CASSLDFTGELFF. The CDR3 DNA reads as TGTGCCAGCAGCTTAGACTTCACCGGGGAGCTGTTTTTT.

The gene calls are TRBV6-6 and TRBJ1-1; 9 bases are a match to TRBD1. This CDR3 comprises 14 residues. Germline V gene sequence: CDR1 MNHNY, CDR2 SVGAGI (reference sequence). The ends lost 7 bases at V and 1 base at J; junction bases unmatched: 4. CDR3 nucleotide sequence: TGTGCCAGCACCAACAGGGGGCGGAACACTGAAGCTTTCTTT. Its protein product is CASTNRGRNTEAFF.

V gene TRBV5-4 combines with J gene TRBJ2-1; 8 bases align to TRBD2. Germline values: CDR1 SGHNT, CDR2 YYREEE (reference sequence). V was clipped by 4 bases and J by 10 bases; unmatched bases: 7. The CDR3 spans 13 residues. The CDR3 DNA is TGTGCCAGCAGCCGTTTCGGCGGGAGGGAGCAGTTCTTC. Translated: CASSRFGGREQFF.

The chain joins TRBV10-2 to TRBJ2-1; 10 bases fit TRBD2. Germline-derived CDR1 and CDR2 are WSHSY and SAAADI. The V gene end was trimmed by 7 bases and the J gene end by 0 bases; junction bases not matched to a gene: 9. This CDR3 has 17 residues. This CDR3 reads CASNGTSEPSSYNEQFF. The CDR3 region has the DNA TGCGCCAGCAATGGGACTAGCGAACCGAGCTCCTACAATGAGCAGTTCTTC.

The gene calls are TRBV2 and TRBJ1-5, with D hard to call. With 1 base removed from V and 0 bases from J, the gap between germline ends came to 10 bases. Germline V gives CDR1 SNHLY, CDR2 FYNNEI. CDR3 length: 16 amino acids. The CDR3 reads CASSEDSSYSNQPQHF. Here the CDR3 DNA reads TGTGCCAGCAGTGAAGACAGTTCCTATAGCAATCAGCCCCAGCATTTT.

The chain joins TRBV7-2 to TRBJ2-1, with 9 bases lining up with TRBD1. Trimming cost V 5 bases and J 7 bases; bases outside gene matches: 6. This CDR3 contains 14 residues. The germline V gene has CDR1 SGHTA and CDR2 FQGNSA. CDR3 amino acids: CASSQDRGGNEQFF. CDR3 sequence (DNA): TGTGCCAGCAGCCAGGACAGGGGAGGGAATGAGCAGTTCTTC.

This chain connects TRBV29-1 to TRBJ2-3; 7 bases align to TRBD1. CDR1 is SQVTM, CDR2 ANQGSEA, per germline. V lost 6 bases to trimming and J lost 2 bases; unmatched junction nucleotides: 8. The CDR3 has 14 residues. In nucleotides, the CDR3 is TGCAGCGTGCCGGGACAGCTTCTCACAGATACGCAGTATTTT. Translated: CSVPGQLLTDTQYF.

The genes are TRBV5-4 and TRBJ2-1, with D possibly matching TRBD2 (6 bases). The CDR3 contains 19 residues. The V gene's germline CDR1 is SGHNT and CDR2 YYREEE (reference sequence). The V end lost 4 bases, the J end lost 7 bases, and 30 bases lay between the germline ends. The CDR3 is CASSTSGLKSSTRGNEQFF. The CDR3 DNA reads TGTGCCAGCAGCACGTCGGGACTGAAATCCTCCACCCGAGGGAATGAGCAGTTCTTC.

The CDR3 DNA is TGTGCCAGCAGTCGTCGCAGGGACTACGAGCAGTACTTC. It codes for CASSRRRDYEQYF. The gene calls are TRBV2 and TRBJ2-7, with a weak D call TRBD1 (5 bases). The CDR3 is 13 amino acids. The germline CDR1 and CDR2 sequences are SNHLY and FYNNEI. The germline V and J ends were trimmed by 5 bases and 3 bases, with 11 bases remaining between them.

This clone showed up just a few times. This chain links TRBV5-4 with TRBJ2-7; TRBD2 matches at 13 bases. This CDR3 has 16 residues. Per germline, CDR1 SGHNT and CDR2 YYREEE (reference sequence). J lost 4 bases, V lost 4 bases, and 8 bases had no gene match. The CDR3 region is CASSPGLAGVSYEQYF. The CDR3 bases are TGTGCCAGCAGCCCAGGACTAGCGGGAGTGTCGTACGAGCAGTACTTC. Supplemented by reference TRBV5-4 and TRBJ2-7, the full variable domain reads ETGVTQSPTHLIKTRGQQVTLRCSSQSGHNTVSWYQQALGQGPQFIFQYYREEENGRGNFPPRFSGLQFPNYSSELNVNALELDDSALYLCASSPGLAGVSYEQYFGPGTRLTVT.

The chain employs TRBV5-1 and TRBJ2-6; no clear D gene. The ends were cut back, 0 bases at V and 1 base at J, with 11 bases in the middle. CDR3 length: 17 residues. Germline CDR1 SGHRS, CDR2 YFSETQ. CDR3: CASSLAPGFSGANVLTF. CDR3 nucleotides: TGCGCCAGCAGCTTGGCTCCGGGTTTTTCTGGGGCCAACGTCCTGACTTTC.

This chain connects TRBV5-1 to TRBJ2-7; 9 nucleotides line up with TRBD1. Germline CDR1 SGHRS, CDR2 YFSETQ. With 4 bases clipped from V and 4 bases from J, the junction kept 3 bases outside the gene matches. The CDR3 is made up of 13 amino acids. CDR3 DNA sequence: TGCGCCAGCAGCAAGGACAGGGGTTACGAGCAGTACTTC. Protein: CASSKDRGYEQYF. Full variable domain (rest looked up from reference TRBV5-1 and TRBJ2-7): KAGVTQTPRYLIKTRGQQVTLSCSPISGHRSVSWYQQTPGQGLQFLFEYFSETQRNKGNFPGRFSGRQFSNSRSEMNVSTLELGDSALYLCASSKDRGYEQYFGPGTRLTVT.

The rearrangement uses TRBV19 and TRBJ1-1; D ambiguous. This CDR3 comprises 14 residues. CDR1 LNHDA and CDR2 SQIVND come from the germline V gene (reference sequence). The V end was cut by 1 base, the J end by 4 bases, with 10 bases between. This CDR3 is CASSIGSSGTEAFF. Written as DNA, the CDR3 is TGTGCCAGTAGTATAGGTAGTTCGGGCACTGAAGCTTTCTTT.

The J gene is TRBJ2-2, the V gene TRBV18; no firm D call. Looked up from germline, CDR1 is KGHSH and CDR2 is LQKENI. The V and J ends lost 1 base and 1 base respectively, with 1 base between them. This CDR3 is 13 amino acids long. This CDR3 reads CASSPQNTGELFF. In nucleotides, the CDR3 is TGTGCCAGCTCACCACAGAACACCGGGGAGCTGTTTTTT.

The chain recombines TRBV5-4 with TRBJ1-2; D uncertain. Deletions cut 4 bases from V and 4 bases from J, with 14 bases between. Germline values: CDR1 SGHNT, CDR2 YYREEE (reference sequence). The CDR3 totals 14 residues. CDR3 region: CASSPNPEGYGYTF. DNA for the CDR3: TGTGCCAGCAGCCCCAACCCAGAGGGCTATGGCTACACCTTC.

The chain couples TRBV2 to TRBJ2-7; 8 nucleotides line up with TRBD2. Germline-derived CDR1 and CDR2 are SNHLY and FYNNEI. The CDR3 has 16 residues. J was trimmed by 3 bases and V by 7 bases; bases with no gene match: 14. The CDR3 DNA is TGTGCCAGCACTAGCGGGCTCTCACTTTCTCGCTACGAGCAGTACTTC. As protein: CASTSGLSLSRYEQYF.

This chain joins TRBV28 and TRBJ2-3; 8 positions agree with TRBD1. This CDR3 is 18 amino acids long. The V segment lost 2 bases and the J segment 0 bases; nucleotides outside the gene matches: 10. Per the germline V gene, CDR1 is MDHEN and CDR2 is SYDVKM. CDR3 in DNA: TGTGCCAGCAGTTTACTCGGGACAGGCATTTTTAGCACAGATACGCAGTATTTT. Residues: CASSLLGTGIFSTDTQYF.

This clone came up a few times. The chain recombines TRBV5-1 with TRBJ2-1, with D perhaps assigned TRBD1 or TRBD2 (5 bases each). The CDR3 has 15 amino acids. V lost 2 bases and J lost 6, with 15 bases in between. The germline V gene encodes CDR1 SGHRS and CDR2 YFSETQ. The CDR3 coding sequence is TGCGCCAGCAGCTTTACCGGGACCCTAGGCAATGAGCAGTTCTTC. Translated: CASSFTGTLGNEQFF.

This clone occurred a few times. The rearrangement joins TRBV27 to TRBJ2-5; 7 nucleotides align to TRBD2. The CDR3 is made up of 14 amino acids. The germline CDR1 and CDR2 sequences are MNHEY and SMNVEV (reference sequence). After removal of 5 bases from V and 0 bases from J, the junction contained 3 bases not matched to a gene. The CDR3 is CASSPGTNQETQYF. The CDR3 nucleotides are TGTGCCAGCAGTCCCGGGACTAACCAAGAGACCCAGTACTTC.

The V gene is TRBV19, the J gene TRBJ2-2; D is perhaps TRBD1 (5 bases). Germline V gene data show CDR1 as LNHDA and CDR2 as SQIVND (reference sequence). The CDR3 sequence is 14 residues long. Trimming left V 6 bases short and J 0 bases short, with 8 bases between. CDR3 sequence reads: CASRETANTGELFF. The CDR3 nucleotides are TGTGCCAGTAGGGAGACAGCGAACACCGGGGAGCTGTTTTTT.

CDR3 DNA sequence: TGTGCCAGCAGCTTAAGGGCAGGGGGCGCGCTGATTTACGAGCAGTACTTC. It codes for CASSLRAGGALIYEQYF. This chain joins TRBV7-2 and TRBJ2-7; 8 nucleotides match TRBD1. The germline V gene encodes CDR1 SGHTA and CDR2 FQGNSA. The CDR3 has 17 residues. V lost 2 bases to trimming and J lost 4 bases; unmatched junction nucleotides: 13.

This sequence joins TRBV5-1 and TRBJ2-3, with 8 nucleotides matching TRBD1. The length of the CDR3 is 12 residues. Losses at the gene ends were 5 bases for V and 5 bases for J; bases not matched to a gene: 1. Germline V lookup: CDR1 SGHRS, CDR2 YFSETQ. The CDR3 protein is CASRTGEDTQYF. The CDR3 DNA reads TGCGCCAGCAGGACAGGGGAAGATACGCAGTATTTT.

This clone rates as medium-sized. The rearrangement uses TRBV9 and TRBJ2-1, with 8 bases matching TRBD2. Germline V CDR1 and CDR2: SGDLS, YYNGEE. V was clipped by 4 bases and J by 5 bases; unmatched bases: 11. This CDR3 spans 16 amino acids. The CDR3 nucleotides read TGTGCCAGCAGCCCCTCCCCAGCGGGAGCCCACAATGAGCAGTTCTTC. Its translation: CASSPSPAGAHNEQFF. Using reference TRBV9 and TRBJ2-1 for the parts outside the CDR3, the full variable domain is DSGVTQTPKHLITATGQRVTLRCSPRSGDLSVYWYQQSLDQGLQFLIQYYNGEERAKGNILERFSAQQFPDLHSELNLSSLELGDSALYFCASSPSPAGAHNEQFFGPGTRLTVL.

The V gene is TRBV5-1, the J gene TRBJ1-3; D not resolved. The germline V gene encodes CDR1 SGHRS and CDR2 YFSETQ. V was pared by 2 bases and J by 0 bases, with 6 bases between. The CDR3 is 14 amino acids. CDR3: CASSLGGSGNTIYF. Written as DNA, the CDR3 is TGCGCCAGCAGCTTAGGAGGCTCTGGAAACACCATATATTTT.